This T cell receptor (beta chain) is from a study of blood T cell repertoires in COVID-19. Original analysis: It was from reference gene primer amplification that nucleated cell counts were estimated. Method: immunoSEQ multiplex PCR; TCRdb's copy keeps in-frame clones and lacks some. The V and J calls and clone size were taken over from that table, and D and trimming were inferred from the DNA. Of 220,000 or so clones listed, 80% to 85% are singletons. Germline V gene sequence: CDR1 MRHNA, CDR2 SNTAGT. This CDR3 has 13 amino acids. Trimming removed 4 bases at V and 7 bases at J, with 11 bases between.

V gene TRBV6-4 combines with J gene TRBJ1-5; no definite D call. Sequences were obtained from peripheral blood. This clonotype was obtained from a woman in her sixties or seventies who had recovered from COVID-19. The CDR3 here is CASSASREQPQHF. CDR3 sequence (DNA): TGTGCCAGCAGTGCCTCCCGGGAGCAGCCCCAGCATTTT.